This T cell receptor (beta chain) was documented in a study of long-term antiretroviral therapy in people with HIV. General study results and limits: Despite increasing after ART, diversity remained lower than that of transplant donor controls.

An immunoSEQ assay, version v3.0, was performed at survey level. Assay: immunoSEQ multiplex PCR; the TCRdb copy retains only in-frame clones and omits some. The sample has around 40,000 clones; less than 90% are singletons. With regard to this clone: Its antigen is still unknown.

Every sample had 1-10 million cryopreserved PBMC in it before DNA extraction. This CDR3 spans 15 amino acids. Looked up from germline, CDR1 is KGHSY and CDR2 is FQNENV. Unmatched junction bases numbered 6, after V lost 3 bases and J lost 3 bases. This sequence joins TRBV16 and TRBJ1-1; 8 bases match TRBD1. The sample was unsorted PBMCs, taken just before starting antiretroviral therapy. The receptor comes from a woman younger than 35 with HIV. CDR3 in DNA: TGTGCCAGCAGCCAGGGACAGGCAACTTACACTGAAGCTTTCTTT. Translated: CASSQGQATYTEAFF.